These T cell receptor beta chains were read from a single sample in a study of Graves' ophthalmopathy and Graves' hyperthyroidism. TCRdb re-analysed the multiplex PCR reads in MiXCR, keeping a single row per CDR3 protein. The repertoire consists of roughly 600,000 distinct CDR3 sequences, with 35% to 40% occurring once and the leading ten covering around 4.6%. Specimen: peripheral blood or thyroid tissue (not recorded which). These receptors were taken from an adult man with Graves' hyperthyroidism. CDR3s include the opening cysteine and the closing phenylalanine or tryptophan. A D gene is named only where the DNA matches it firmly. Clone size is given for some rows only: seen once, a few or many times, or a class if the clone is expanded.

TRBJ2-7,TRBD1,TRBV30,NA,TGTGCCTGGAGTAAGGGAGCCAGGGGGTACGAGCAGTACTTC,CAWSKGARGYEQYF
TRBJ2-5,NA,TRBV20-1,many,TGCAGTGCTAGAGTCCCCGGCAGCCTCCAAGAGACCCAGTACTTC,CSARVPGSLQETQYF
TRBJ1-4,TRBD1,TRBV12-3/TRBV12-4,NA,TGTGCCAGCACCCCGGGACAGCCTAATGAAAAACTGTTTTTT,CASTPGQPNEKLFF
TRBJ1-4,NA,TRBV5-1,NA,TGTGCCAGCAGCTTCGCCGGGCCTGCAACTAGTGAAAAACTGTTTTTT,CASSFAGPATSEKLFF
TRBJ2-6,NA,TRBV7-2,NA,TGTGCCAGCAGCTCCCCCCCGGCGATTGGGGCCAACGTCCTGACTTTC,CASSSPPAIGANVLTF
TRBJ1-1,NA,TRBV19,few,TGTGCCAGTAATACGGGGCGGAAAACTGAAGCTTTCTTT,CASNTGRKTEAFF
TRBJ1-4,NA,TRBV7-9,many,TGTGCCAGCAGCCTCGGGACCGAGAGTCGTGAAAAACTGTTTTTT,CASSLGTESREKLFF
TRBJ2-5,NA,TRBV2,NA,TGCGCCAGCGCGAGACTAGTATTAGAGACCCAGTACTTC,CASARLVLETQYF
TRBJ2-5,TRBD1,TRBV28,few,TGTGCCAGCAGACAACCTGGACAGGGAGAGACCCAGTACTTC,CASRQPGQGETQYF
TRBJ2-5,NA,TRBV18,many,TGTGCCAGCTCACGGGAGGACGAGACCCAGTACTTC,CASSREDETQYF
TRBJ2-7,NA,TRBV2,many,TGTGCCAGCAGGGCGGGACATTTCTACGAGCAGTACTTC,CASRAGHFYEQYF
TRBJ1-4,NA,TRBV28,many,TGTGCCAGCAGTCCGTTACCGGGCGCAACTAATGAAAAACTGTTTTTT,CASSPLPGATNEKLFF
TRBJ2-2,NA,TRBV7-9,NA,TGTGCCAGCAGCGTAACCGGACCTGACACCGGGGAGCTGTTTTTT,CASSVTGPDTGELFF
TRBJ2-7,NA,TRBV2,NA,TGTGCCAGCAGTGCAGGCAGGGTGGCCACAATTTCCTACGAGCAGTACTTC,CASSAGRVATISYEQYF
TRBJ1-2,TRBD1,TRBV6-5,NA,TGTGCCAGCAGTGTCCGGGACAGGGCTGGCTACACCTTC,CASSVRDRAGYTF
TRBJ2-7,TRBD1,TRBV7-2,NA,TGTGCCAGCAGCCAAGATCTCGTAGGGGGCGCGGACGAGCAGTACTTC,CASSQDLVGGADEQYF
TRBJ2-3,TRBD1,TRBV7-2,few,TGTGCCAGCAGCTACCCTTCCGGGACAGGGTCAGATACGCAGTATTTT,CASSYPSGTGSDTQYF
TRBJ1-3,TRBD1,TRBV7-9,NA,TGTGCCAGCAGCGTGACAGGGGGCAGAAACACCATATATTTT,CASSVTGGRNTIYF
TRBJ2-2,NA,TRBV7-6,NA,TGTGCCAGCAGCTTAGCGGGGGAGCACACCGGGGAGCTGTTTTTT,CASSLAGEHTGELFF
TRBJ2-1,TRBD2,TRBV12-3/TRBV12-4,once,TGTGCCAGCAGTTTACGGGTCGGCGGGGGGGAGAACAATGAGCAGTTCTTC,CASSLRVGGGENNEQFF
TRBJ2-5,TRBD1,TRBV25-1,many,TGTGCCAGCAGTGAAATGGGCCGAGGGACAGAAGAGACCCAGTACTTC,CASSEMGRGTEETQYF
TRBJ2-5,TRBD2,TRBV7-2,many,TGTGCCAGCAGCCTATCCCCCGGGGGGGCGGGAAAGACCCAGTACTTC,CASSLSPGGAGKTQYF
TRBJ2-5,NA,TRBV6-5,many,TGTGCCAGCAGCCCCGGACGGAACCAAGAGACCCAGTACTTC,CASSPGRNQETQYF
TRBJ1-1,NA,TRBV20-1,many,TGCAGTGCTAGTAGCCAAATACTGGACGGTGAAGCTTTCTTT,CSASSQILDGEAFF
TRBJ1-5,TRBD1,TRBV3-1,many,TGTGCCAGCAGCCAAGGACAGGGTGCCCATCAGCCCCAGCATTTT,CASSQGQGAHQPQHF
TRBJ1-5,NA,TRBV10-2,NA,TGCGCCAGCAGCCTGGTTTACAATGAGCCCCAGCATTTT,CASSLVYNEPQHF
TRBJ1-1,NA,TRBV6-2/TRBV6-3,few,TGTGCCAGCACCAAGGGCGGGGTCGAGAGACATGGGAACACTGAAGCTTTCTTT,CASTKGGVERHGNTEAFF
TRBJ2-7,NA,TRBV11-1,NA,TGTGCCAGCGTTGTAGCCGGAGCATCCCACGAGCAGTACTTC,CASVVAGASHEQYF
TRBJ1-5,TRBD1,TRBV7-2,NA,TGTGCCAGCAGCCGTGGGACAGGGAGTCTTCAGCCCCAGCATTTT,CASSRGTGSLQPQHF
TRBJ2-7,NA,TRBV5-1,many,TGCGCCAGCAGCTTGGAAGTATGGGGGCACGAGCAGTACTTC,CASSLEVWGHEQYF
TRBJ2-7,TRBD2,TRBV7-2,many,TGTGCCAGCAGCTTGGGACTAGCGGATTACGAGCAGTACTTC,CASSLGLADYEQYF
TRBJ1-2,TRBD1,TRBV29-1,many,TGCAGCGTTGAAGACAGGGGGCTCGGCTACACCTTC,CSVEDRGLGYTF
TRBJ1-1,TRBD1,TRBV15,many,TGTGCCACCAGCAGGGACAGGAAGAACACTGAAGCTTTCTTT,CATSRDRKNTEAFF
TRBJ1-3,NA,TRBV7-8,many,TGTGCCAGCAGCTTAATGCGGGGAAACACCATATATTTT,CASSLMRGNTIYF
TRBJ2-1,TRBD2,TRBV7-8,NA,TGTGCCAGCAGCCAAGGGACTAGCGGGAGTCCCCGGGACAATGAGCAGTTCTTC,CASSQGTSGSPRDNEQFF
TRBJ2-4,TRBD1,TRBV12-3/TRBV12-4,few,TGTGCCAGCAGTTTCGGACAGGGAAACATTCAGTACTTC,CASSFGQGNIQYF
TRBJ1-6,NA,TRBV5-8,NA,TGTGCCAGCAGCTTGTTGGCAGAACTTAATTCACCCCTCCACTTT,CASSLLAELNSPLHF
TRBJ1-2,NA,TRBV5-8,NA,TGTGCCAGCAGCTTGATGGGGTTTGAGTCAGGGTCTAACTATGGCTACACCTTC,CASSLMGFESGSNYGYTF
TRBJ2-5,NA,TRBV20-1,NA,TGCAGTGCCCCTCCTCTAGGGGAAGAGACCCAGTACTTC,CSAPPLGEETQYF
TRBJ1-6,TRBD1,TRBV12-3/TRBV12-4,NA,TGTGCCAGCAGTTTGGGGACAGGGGGTTCTTGGAATTCACCCCTCCACTTT,CASSLGTGGSWNSPLHF
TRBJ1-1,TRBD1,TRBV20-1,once,TGCAGCGCTAGATCGAGACAGGGGACTGAAGCTTTCTTT,CSARSRQGTEAFF
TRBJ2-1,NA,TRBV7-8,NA,TGTGCCAGCACCCTTTTGAGGGTCCCAGGGACTGAGCAGTTCTTC,CASTLLRVPGTEQFF
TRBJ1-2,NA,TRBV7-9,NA,TGTGCCAGCAGCCAAGTGGCGGGAAGGACTCTTAACTATGGCTACACCTTC,CASSQVAGRTLNYGYTF
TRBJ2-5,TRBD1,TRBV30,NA,TGTGCCTGGAGCGATGGACAGGGGGTTCAAGAGACCCAGTACTTC,CAWSDGQGVQETQYF
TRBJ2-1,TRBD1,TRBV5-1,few,TGCGCCAGCAGCTTGGGACAGGGAGATGAGCAGTTCTTC,CASSLGQGDEQFF
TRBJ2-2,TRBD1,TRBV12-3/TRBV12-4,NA,TGTACCAGCAGCCACAACAGGGGGTGGACCGGGGAGCTGTTTTTT,CTSSHNRGWTGELFF
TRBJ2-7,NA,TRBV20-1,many,TGCAGTGCCCCACGGGGAGGCGAGCAGTACTTC,CSAPRGGEQYF
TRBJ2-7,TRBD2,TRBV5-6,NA,TGTGCCAGCAGCCTCACACTAGCGGGAGGGGGTAGCTACGAGCAGTACTTC,CASSLTLAGGGSYEQYF
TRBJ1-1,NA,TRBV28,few,TGTGCAACGACGCCAACCCCAGGGACTGAAGCTTTCTTT,CATTPTPGTEAFF
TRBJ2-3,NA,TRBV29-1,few,TGCAGCGTTGAAAACACAGATACGCAGTATTTT,CSVENTDTQYF
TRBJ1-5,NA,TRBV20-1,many,TGCAGTGCTTATAGCGGGACGGCGAATCCCAATCAGCCCCAGCATTTT,CSAYSGTANPNQPQHF
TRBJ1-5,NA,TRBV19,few,TGTGCCAGTAGTTCAAGGGCTGGTCAGTATAGCAATCAGCCCCAGCATTTT,CASSSRAGQYSNQPQHF
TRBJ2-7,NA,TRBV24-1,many,TGTGCCACCAGTGATCCCTCTAGCGACTCCTACGAGCAGTACTTC,CATSDPSSDSYEQYF